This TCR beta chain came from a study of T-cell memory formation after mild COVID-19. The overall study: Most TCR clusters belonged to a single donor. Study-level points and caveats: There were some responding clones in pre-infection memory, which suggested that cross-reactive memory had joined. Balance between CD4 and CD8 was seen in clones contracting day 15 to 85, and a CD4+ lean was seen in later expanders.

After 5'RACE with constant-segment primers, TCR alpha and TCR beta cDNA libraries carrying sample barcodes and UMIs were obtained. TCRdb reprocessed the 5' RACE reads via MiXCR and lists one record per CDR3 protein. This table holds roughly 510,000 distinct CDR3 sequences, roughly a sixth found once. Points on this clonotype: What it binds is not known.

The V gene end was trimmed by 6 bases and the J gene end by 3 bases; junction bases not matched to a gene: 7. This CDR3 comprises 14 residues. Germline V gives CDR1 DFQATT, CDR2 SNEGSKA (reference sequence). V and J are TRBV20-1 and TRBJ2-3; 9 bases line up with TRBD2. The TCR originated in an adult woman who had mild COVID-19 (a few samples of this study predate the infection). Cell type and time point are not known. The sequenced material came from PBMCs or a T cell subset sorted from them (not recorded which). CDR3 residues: CSATDSGSTDTQYF. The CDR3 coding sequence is TGCAGTGCAACCGATAGCGGGAGTACAGATACGCAGTATTTT.